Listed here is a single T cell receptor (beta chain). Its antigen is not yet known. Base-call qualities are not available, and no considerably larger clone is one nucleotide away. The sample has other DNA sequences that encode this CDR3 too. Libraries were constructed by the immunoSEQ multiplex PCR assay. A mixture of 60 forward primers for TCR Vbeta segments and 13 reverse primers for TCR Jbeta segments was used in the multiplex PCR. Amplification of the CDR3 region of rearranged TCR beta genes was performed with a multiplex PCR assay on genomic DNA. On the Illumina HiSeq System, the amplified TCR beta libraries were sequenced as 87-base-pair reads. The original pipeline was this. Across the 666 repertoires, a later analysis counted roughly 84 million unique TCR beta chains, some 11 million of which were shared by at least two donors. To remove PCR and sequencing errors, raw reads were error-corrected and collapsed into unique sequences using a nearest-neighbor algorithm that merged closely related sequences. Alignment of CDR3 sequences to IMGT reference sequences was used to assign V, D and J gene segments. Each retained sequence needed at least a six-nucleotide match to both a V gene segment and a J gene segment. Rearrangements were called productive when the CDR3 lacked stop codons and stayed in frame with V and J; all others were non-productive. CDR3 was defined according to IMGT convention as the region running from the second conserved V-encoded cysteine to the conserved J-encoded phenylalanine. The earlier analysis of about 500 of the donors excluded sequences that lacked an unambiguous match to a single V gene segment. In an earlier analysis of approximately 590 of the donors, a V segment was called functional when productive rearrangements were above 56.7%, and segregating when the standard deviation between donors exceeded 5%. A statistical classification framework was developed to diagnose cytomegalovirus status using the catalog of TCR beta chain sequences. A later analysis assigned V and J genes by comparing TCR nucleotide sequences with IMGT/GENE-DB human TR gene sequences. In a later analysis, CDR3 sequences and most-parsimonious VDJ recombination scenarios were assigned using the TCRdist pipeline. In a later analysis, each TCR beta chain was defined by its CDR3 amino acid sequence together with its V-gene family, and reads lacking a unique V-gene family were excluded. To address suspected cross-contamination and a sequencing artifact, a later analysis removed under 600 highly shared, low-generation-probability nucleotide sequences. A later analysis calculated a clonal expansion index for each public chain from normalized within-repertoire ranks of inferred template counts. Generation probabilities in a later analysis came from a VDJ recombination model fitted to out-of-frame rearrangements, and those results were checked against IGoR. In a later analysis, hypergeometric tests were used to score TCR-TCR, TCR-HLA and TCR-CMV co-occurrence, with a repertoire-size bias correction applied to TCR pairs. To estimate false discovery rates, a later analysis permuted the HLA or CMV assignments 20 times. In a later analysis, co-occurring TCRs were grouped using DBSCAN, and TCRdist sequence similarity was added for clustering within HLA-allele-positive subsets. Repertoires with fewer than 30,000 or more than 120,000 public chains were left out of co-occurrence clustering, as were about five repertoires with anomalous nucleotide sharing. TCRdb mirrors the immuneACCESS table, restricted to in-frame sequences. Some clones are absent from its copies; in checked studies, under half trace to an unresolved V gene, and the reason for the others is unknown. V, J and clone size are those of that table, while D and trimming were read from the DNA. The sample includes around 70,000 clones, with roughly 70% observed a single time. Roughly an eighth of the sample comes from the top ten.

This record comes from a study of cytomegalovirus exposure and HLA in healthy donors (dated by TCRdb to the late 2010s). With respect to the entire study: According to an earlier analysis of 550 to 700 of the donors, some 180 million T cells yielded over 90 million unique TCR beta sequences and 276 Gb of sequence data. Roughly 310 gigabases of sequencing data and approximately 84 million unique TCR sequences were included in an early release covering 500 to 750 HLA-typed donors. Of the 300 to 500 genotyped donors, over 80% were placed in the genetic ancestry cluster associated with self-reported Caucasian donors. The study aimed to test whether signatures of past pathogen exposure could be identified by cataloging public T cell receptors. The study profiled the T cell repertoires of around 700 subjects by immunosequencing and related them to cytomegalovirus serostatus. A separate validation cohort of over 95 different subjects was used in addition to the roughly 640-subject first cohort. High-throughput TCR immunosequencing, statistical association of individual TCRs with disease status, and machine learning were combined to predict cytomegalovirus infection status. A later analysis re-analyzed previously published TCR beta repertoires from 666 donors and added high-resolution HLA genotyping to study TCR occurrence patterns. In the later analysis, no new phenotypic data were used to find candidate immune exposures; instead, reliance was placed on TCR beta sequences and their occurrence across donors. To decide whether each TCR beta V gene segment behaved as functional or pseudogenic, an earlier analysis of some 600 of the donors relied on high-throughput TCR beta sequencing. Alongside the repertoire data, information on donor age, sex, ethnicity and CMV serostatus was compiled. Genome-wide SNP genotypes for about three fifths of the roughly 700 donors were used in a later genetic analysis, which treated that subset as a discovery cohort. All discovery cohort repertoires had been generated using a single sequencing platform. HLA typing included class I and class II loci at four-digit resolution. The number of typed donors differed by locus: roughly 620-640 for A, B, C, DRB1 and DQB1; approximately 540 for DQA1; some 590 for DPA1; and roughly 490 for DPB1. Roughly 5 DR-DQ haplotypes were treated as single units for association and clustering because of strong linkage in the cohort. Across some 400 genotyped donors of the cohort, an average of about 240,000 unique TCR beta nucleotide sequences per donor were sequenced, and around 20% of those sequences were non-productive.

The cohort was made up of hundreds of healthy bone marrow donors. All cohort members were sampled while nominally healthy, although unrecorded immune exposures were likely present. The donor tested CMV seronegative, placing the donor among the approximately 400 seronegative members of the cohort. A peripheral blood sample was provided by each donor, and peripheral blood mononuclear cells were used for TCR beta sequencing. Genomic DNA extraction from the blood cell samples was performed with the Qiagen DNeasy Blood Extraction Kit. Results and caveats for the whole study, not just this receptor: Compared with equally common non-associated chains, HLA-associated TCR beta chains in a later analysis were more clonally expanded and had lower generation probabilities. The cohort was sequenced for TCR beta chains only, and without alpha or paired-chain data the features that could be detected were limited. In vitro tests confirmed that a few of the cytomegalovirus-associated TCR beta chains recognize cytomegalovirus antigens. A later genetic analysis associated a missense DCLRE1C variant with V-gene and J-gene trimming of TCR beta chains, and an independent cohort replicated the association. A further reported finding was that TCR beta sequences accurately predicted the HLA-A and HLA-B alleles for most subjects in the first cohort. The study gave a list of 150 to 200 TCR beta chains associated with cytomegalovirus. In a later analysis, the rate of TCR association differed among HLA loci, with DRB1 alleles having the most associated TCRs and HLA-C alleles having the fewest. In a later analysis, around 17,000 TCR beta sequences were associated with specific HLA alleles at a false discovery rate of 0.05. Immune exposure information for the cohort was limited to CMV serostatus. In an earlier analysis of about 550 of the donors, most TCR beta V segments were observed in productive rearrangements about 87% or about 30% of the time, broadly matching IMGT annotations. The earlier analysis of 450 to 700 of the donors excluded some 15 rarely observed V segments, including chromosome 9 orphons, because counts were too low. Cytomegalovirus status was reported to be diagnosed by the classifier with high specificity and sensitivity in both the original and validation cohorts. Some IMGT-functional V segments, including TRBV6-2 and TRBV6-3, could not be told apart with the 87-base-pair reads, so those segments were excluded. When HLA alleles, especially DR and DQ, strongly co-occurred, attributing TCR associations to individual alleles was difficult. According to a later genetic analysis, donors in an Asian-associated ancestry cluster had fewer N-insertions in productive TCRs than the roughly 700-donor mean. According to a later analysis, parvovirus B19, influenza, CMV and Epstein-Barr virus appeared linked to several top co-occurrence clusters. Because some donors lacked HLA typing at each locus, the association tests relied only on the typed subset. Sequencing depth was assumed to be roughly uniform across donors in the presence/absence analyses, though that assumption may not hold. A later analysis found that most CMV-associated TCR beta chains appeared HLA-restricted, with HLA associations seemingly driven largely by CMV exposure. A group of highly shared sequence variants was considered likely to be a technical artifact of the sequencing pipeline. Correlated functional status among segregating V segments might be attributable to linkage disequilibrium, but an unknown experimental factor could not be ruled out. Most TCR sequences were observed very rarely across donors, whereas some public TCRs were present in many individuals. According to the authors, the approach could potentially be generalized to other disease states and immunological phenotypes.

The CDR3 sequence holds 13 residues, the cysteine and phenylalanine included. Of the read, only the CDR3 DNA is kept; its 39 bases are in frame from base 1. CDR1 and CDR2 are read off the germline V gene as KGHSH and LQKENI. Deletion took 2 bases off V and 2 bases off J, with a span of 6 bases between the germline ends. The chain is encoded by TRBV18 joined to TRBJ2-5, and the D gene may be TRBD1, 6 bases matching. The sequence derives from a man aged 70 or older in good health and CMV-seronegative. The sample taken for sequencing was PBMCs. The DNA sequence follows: TGTGCCAGCTCACCAGGACAGCAAGAGACCCAGTACTTC. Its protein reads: CASSPGQQETQYF.